This T cell receptor (beta chain) was identified in a study of Ad26.COV2.S vaccination and SARS-CoV-2 variants. Study-level background: Donor had been placed in the Ad26.COV2.S arm of the COV1001 trial.

Trimming removed 5 bases from V and 0 bases from J, with 13 bases in between. The CDR3 has 15 residues. CDR1 SGHAT and CDR2 FQNNGV come from the germline V gene. Treatment meaning: 15 to 20 received Ad26.COV2.S at low or high dose, single or two shots; several received placebo; per-sample allocation not given. Collection of the samples took place on day 63 after the first injection of vaccine or placebo. Immunization relied on an Ad26 vector, which expressed Wuhan-strain SARS-CoV-2 spike. This clone was picked up one time. What it binds is not known. Generated by immunoSEQ multiplex PCR, the TCRdb table keeps only in-frame clones and is missing some. The table has about 380,000 clones, about four fifths seen once; the top ten hold roughly 7.4%. Whole-study findings and limits: Vaccine recipients surpassed placebo recipients in spike-specific TCR breadth.

The sequences come from peripheral blood, collected in a trial of Ad26.COV2.S vaccine versus placebo. This chain uses TRBV11-2 with TRBJ1-2; D is undetermined. This TCR derives from a person aged 18 to 65 who received the Ad26.COV2.S COVID-19 vaccine or a placebo. The CDR3 loop is CASSTLGHTNYGYTF. CDR3 nucleotide sequence: TGTGCCAGCAGCACCCTGGGCCATACTAACTATGGCTACACCTTC.